The present T cell receptor (beta chain) was sequenced within a study of beta chain features in type 1 diabetes. Findings and caveats of the study: No resolution was reached here on whether HLA type influences TCRB rearrangement. In the patient group, naive, central memory and Treg TCRB repertoires seemed more alike than in the healthy donor group. Within each of all four CD4+ subsets, Type 1 diabetes patients had TCRB CDR3s that were moderately but significantly shorter.

The whole isolated RNA underwent reverse transcription, so sequencing captured expressed TCRB transcripts. TCRdb's table, derived via immunoSEQ multiplex PCR, lists solely in-frame clones and lacks some. This table holds 600,000 to 700,000 clones, around an eighth found once. In this sample, this clone turned up a few times. Its antigen is unknown. This CDR3 is built from 15 residues. Germline CDR1 reads ENHRY; CDR2 reads SYGVKD. The V segment lost 8 bases and the J segment 2 bases; nucleotides outside the gene matches: 8. Sorting that relied on CD45RO/CCR7/CD25/CD127/CD95/CD27 yielded CD4+ naive, central memory, regulatory and stem cell-like memory cells.

V usage is TRBV10-3 and J usage is TRBJ2-3, with 9 bases aligning to TRBD2. The specimen sequenced was naive CD4+ T cells from blood. The receptor was derived from a man in his late teens or twenties with type 1 diabetes. The CDR3 coding sequence is TGTGCCATCGGGCAAAGCGGGGGGCCCACAGATACGCAGTATTTT. Translated, it gives CAIGQSGGPTDTQYF.